These 8 T cell receptor beta chains originate from one sample sequenced in a study of vaccination and CD4 T cells after COVID-19. Their specific antigens are unknown. The treatment is: roughly ten-day PBMC culture with coronavirus spike peptide pools or control peptides (ViraFEST assay). CD4+ T cells that had been cultured provided DNA sequenced with the Oncomine TCR Beta short-read assay. TCRdb independently ran MiXCR on the PCR reads; one entry per CDR3 protein. The sample has about 15,000 distinct CDR3 sequences, 48% seen once. The source material was CD4+ T cells from blood, cultured in vitro. Every receptor here comes from a human donor who had recovered from COVID-19.

This chain joins TRBV21-1 and TRBJ2-7; the D call in the table, TRBD2, was not verified against the DNA. TRBV21-1 is an annotated pseudogene. The CDR3 is 15 residues long. The CDR3 bases are TGTGCCATCAACACCCGGGCTAGCAGAAGTTACGAGCAGTACTTC. This gives the protein CAINTRASRSYEQYF.

This clonotype showed up just a few times. The chain is built from TRBV11-3 and TRBJ2-5; TRBD2 matches at 13 bases. The CDR3 extends over 15 amino acids. The trim removed 6 bases at V and 6 bases at J, leaving 7 bases unmatched. The V gene's germline CDR1 is SGHNT and CDR2 YENEEA. CDR3 coding DNA: TGTGCCAGCAGTCGGACTAGCGGGAGTGGACAGACCCAGTACTTC. It translates to CASSRTSGSGQTQYF.

V and J are TRBV6-2 or TRBV6-3 and TRBJ2-7; TRBD1 matches at 7 bases. The CDR3 extends over 17 amino acids. Losses at the gene ends were 0 bases for V and 3 bases for J; bases not matched to a gene: 11. Per germline, CDR1 MNHEY and CDR2 SVGEGT. The CDR3 spells CASSYSMLRDRDYEQYF. The DNA of the CDR3 is TGTGCCAGCAGTTACTCGATGCTTCGGGACAGAGACTACGAGCAGTACTTC.

CDR3 coding DNA: TGCAGTGCTAGACCCTGGAACACTGAAGCTTTCTTT. This codes for CSARPWNTEAFF. The rearrangement links TRBV20-1 to TRBJ1-1; no clear D. Germline V lookup: CDR1 DFQATT, CDR2 SNEGSKA (reference sequence). CDR3 length equals 12 residues. Trimming pared 2 bases from V and 1 base from J, leaving 5 bases between.

The chain joins TRBV19 to TRBJ1-1; possibly TRBD1 for D (5 bases). The ends were cut back, 3 bases at V and 3 bases at J, with 20 bases in the middle. Germline V gene lookup returns CDR1 LNHDA and CDR2 SQIVND (reference sequence). CDR3 length equals 17 residues. The CDR3 sequence is CASSIPNPGLTHTEAFF. CDR3 bases: TGTGCCAGTAGTATCCCCAATCCGGGACTCACGCACACTGAAGCTTTCTTT.

The chain links TRBV25-1 to TRBJ2-1; 7 nucleotides agree with TRBD1. With 1 base clipped from V and 7 bases from J, the junction kept 10 bases outside the gene matches. Germline CDR1 reads MGHDK; CDR2 reads SYGVNS. The CDR3 length is 16 residues. The CDR3 spells CASSESSRGIINEQFF. The CDR3 region has the DNA TGTGCCAGCAGTGAATCTAGCAGGGGGATCATAAATGAGCAGTTCTTC.

Regarding this clonotype: One end of the junction does not line up with germline, which may come from a read error. The chain carries TRBV7-6 and TRBJ1-1; 10 nucleotides align to TRBD1. The germline CDR1 and CDR2 sequences are SGHVS and FNYEAQ. This CDR3 spans 17 amino acids. As DNA, the CDR3 is TGTGCTAGCAGCACAGCCGCCGACAGGGGGCAGAACACTGAAGCTTTCTTT. Translation: CASSTAADRGQNTEAFF.

The chain is built from TRBV6-4 and TRBJ2-2; 10 positions agree with TRBD2. This CDR3 region has 15 residues. With V trimmed by 4 bases and J by 1 base, 0 bases remained unmatched. Germline values: CDR1 MRHNA, CDR2 SNTAGT. The DNA of the CDR3 is TGTGCCAGCAGTGGGACTAGCGGGAACACCGGGGAGCTGTTTTTT. Translating gives CASSGTSGNTGELFF.